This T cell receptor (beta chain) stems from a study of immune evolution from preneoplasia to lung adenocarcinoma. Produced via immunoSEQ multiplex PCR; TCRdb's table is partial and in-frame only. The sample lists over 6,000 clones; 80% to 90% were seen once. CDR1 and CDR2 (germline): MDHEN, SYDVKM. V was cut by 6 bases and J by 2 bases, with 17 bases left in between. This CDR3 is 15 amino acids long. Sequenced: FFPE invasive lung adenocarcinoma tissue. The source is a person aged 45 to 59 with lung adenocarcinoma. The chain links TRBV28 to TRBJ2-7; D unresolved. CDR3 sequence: CASSRPGRQTYEQYF. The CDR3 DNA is TGTGCCAGCAGCAGACCGGGCCGACAAACCTACGAGCAGTACTTC.